This T cell receptor (beta chain) is drawn from a study of blood T cell repertoires in COVID-19. Study overall: Italy, Spain and the United States were the sources of the convalescent and acute COVID-19 samples. The cDNA or gDNA used as material had been derived from T cells, B-cell-depleted T cells, or PBMCs.

Per the original methods: Quantification of nucleated cells was approximated via reference gene primer amplification. Clones were read by immunoSEQ multiplex PCR, and TCRdb kept only the in-frame ones, dropping some. That table supplies the V and J calls and clone size; D and trimming were determined from the DNA. The sample lists 200,000 to 250,000 clones; 80% to 85% were seen once. Followed longitudinally, the Seattle patients had been enrolled during active infection. In this sample, this clone turned up once. The sequencing sample was made of peripheral blood. The source of this sequence is a woman over 75 with COVID-19, enrolled during active disease.

CDR3 sequence reads: CASSRGLPYNEQFF. The DNA for the CDR3 is TGCGCCAGCAGTAGGGGACTACCATACAATGAGCAGTTCTTC. V usage is TRBV10-2 and J usage is TRBJ2-1; 7 bases line up with TRBD2. CDR1 and CDR2 from the germline V gene are WSHSY and SAAADI. The CDR3 totals 14 residues. V lost 5 bases, J lost 4 bases, and 5 bases stayed unmatched.